Sequencing of this TCR beta chain was carried out in a study of monozygotic twins with inflammatory bowel disease. CDR1 is LGHDT, CDR2 YNNKEL, per germline (reference sequence). The CDR3 sequence is 15 residues long. Reprocessing the 5' RACE reads, TCRdb reports a single entry for every CDR3 protein and omits DNA. The table lists hundreds of thousands of distinct CDR3 sequences. Without any T cell sorting, total RNA was isolated from whole blood. The sequence was obtained from a human donor with ulcerative colitis or Crohn's disease, or a healthy co-twin of an affected twin (not recorded which). The specimen was blood. The V and J genes are TRBV3-1 and TRBJ2-1; TCRdb picks TRBD2, but there is no DNA to check that call. This CDR3 is CASSQEAGRYNEQFF.